This paragraph reports one T cell receptor (beta chain). Antigen unknown. This sample is drawn from a study of CD8+CD57+ T cells in acquired aplastic anemia. The overall study: The study obtained an average of around 2.9 ug of DNA from sorted CD4+ and CD8+ cells.

Findings of the study overall: A significant difference in CD8+ Simpson's diversity between patients and controls was not found.

The CDR3 totals 12 residues. Trimming removed 3 bases at V and 10 bases at J, with 10 bases between. Germline V gives CDR1 SGHTA, CDR2 FQGNSA. Template material for TCR beta VDJ and CDR3 profiling consisted of genomic DNA. TCRdb reprocessed the reads with MiXCR, giving one entry per CDR3 protein. Among 90,000 to 120,000 distinct CDR3 sequences listed, 51% were seen once. The genes are TRBV7-2 and TRBJ2-1, with D possibly being TRBD1 (5 bases). The TCR originated in a human donor in good health, serving as a control. Sequenced sample: sorted CD4+, CD8+, or CD8+CD57+ T cells (not recorded which) from PBMCs. The DNA of the CDR3 is TGTGCCAGCAGCTTGTTACAGGACGAGCAGTTCTTC. Its protein product is CASSLLQDEQFF.